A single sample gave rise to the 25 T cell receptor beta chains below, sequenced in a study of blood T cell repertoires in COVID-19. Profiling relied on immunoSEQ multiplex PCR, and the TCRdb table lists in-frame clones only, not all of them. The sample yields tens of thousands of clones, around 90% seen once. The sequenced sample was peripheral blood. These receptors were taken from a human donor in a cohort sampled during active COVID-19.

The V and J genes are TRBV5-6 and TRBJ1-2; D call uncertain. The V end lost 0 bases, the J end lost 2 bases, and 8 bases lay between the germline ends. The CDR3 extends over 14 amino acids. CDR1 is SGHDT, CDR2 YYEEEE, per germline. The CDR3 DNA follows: TGTGCCAGCAGCTTGGCTCCCGGGAACTATGGCTACACCTTC. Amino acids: CASSLAPGNYGYTF.

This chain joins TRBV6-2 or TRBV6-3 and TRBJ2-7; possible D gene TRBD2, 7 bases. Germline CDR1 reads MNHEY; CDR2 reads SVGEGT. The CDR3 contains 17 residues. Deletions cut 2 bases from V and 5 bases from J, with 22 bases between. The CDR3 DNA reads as TGTGCCAGCAGTTACGGGGGGGCGCGGGTCCTGATCCACGAGCAGTACTTC. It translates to CASSYGGARVLIHEQYF.

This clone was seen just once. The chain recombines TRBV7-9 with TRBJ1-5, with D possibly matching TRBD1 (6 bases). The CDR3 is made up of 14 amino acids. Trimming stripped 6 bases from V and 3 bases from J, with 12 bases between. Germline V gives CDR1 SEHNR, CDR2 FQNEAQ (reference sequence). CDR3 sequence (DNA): TGTGCCAGCAGTTCCGACAGGTCCAATCAGCCCCAGCATTTT. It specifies CASSSDRSNQPQHF.

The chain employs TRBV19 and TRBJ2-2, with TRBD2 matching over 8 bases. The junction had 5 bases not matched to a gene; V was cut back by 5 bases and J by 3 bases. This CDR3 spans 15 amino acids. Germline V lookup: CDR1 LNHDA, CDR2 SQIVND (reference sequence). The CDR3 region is CASSGIAGHTGELFF. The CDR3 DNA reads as TGTGCCAGTAGTGGGATAGCGGGGCACACCGGGGAGCTGTTTTTT.

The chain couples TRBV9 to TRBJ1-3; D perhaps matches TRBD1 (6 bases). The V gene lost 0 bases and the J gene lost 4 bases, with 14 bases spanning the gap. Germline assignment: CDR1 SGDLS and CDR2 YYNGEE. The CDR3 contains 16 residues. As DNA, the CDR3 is TGTGCCAGCAGCGTAGCTGGACAGCAGCTAGGAAACACCATATATTTT. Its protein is CASSVAGQQLGNTIYF.

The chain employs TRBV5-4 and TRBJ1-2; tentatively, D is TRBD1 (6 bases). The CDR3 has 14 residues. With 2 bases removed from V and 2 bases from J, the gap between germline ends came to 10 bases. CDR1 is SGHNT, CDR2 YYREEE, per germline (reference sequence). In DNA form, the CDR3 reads TGTGCCAGCAGCTTAGCAGGGGCAAACTATGGCTACACCTTC. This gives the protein CASSLAGANYGYTF.

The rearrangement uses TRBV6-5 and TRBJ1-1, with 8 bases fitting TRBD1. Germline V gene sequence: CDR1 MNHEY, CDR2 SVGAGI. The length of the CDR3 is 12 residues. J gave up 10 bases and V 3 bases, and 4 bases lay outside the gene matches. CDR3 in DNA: TGTGCCAGCAGTTATGGGACAGGAACAGCTTTCTTT. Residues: CASSYGTGTAFF.

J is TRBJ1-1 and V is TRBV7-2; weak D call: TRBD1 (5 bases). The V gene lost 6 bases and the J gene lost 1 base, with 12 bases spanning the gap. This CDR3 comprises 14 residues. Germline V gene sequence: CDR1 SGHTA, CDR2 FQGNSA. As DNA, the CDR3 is TGTGCCAGCAGTCGAAACGGGGGGAACACTGAAGCTTTCTTT. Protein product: CASSRNGGNTEAFF.

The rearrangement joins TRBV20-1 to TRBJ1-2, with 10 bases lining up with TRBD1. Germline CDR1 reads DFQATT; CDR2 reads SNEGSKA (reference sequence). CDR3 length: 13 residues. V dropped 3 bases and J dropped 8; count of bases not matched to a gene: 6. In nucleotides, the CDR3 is TGCAGTGCTAGTTCGGACAGGGGGAGCGGCTACACCTTC. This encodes CSASSDRGSGYTF.

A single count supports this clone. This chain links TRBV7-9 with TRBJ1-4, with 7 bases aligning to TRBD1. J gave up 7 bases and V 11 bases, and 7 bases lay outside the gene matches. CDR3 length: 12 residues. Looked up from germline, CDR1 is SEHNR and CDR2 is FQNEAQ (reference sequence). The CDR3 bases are TGTGCCGCGGGGCGGACAGGTGAAAAACTGTTTTTT. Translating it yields CAAGRTGEKLFF.

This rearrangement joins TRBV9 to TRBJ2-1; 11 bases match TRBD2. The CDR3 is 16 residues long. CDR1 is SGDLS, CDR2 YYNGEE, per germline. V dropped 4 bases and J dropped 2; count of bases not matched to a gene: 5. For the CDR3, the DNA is TGTGCCAGCAGCTTCCTTAGCGGGGGGGCCTACAATGAGCAGTTCTTC. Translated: CASSFLSGGAYNEQFF.

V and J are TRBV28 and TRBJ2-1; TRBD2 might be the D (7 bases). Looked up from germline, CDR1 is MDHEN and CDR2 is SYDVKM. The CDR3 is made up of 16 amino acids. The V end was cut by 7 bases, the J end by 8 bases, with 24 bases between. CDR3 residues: CASTLPGQGGGDEQFF. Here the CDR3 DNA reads TGTGCCAGCACCCTTCCCGGGCAGGGAGGGGGAGATGAGCAGTTCTTC. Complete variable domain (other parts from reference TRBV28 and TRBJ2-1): DVKVTQSSRYLVKRTGEKVFLECVQDMDHENMFWYRQDPGLGLRLIYFSYDVKMKEKGDIPEGYSVSREKKERFSLILESASTNQTSMYLCASTLPGQGGGDEQFFGPGTRLTVL.

The CDR3 nucleotides are TGTGCCAGCAGCTTAAGAGAAGCGACCTACGGCAATGGCTACACCTTC. Translating it yields CASSLREATYGNGYTF. The chain joins TRBV7-6 to TRBJ1-2, with D uncertain. CDR1 SGHVS and CDR2 FNYEAQ come from the germline V gene. The CDR3 totals 16 residues. The V and J ends lost 2 bases and 6 bases respectively, with 19 bases between them. The full variable domain, completed using reference TRBV7-6 and TRBJ1-2, is GAGVSQSPRYKVTKRGQDVALRCDPISGHVSLYWYRQALGQGPEFLTYFNYEAQQDKSGLPNDRFSAERPEGSISTLTIQRTEQRDSAMYRCASSLREATYGNGYTFGSGTRLTVV.

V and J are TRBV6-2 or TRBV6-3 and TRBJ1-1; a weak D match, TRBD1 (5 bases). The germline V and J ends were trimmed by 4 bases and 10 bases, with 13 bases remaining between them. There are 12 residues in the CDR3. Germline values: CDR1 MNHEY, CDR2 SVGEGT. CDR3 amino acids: CASSSPTGGAFF. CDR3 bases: TGTGCCAGCAGTTCACCCACGGGGGGAGCTTTCTTT.

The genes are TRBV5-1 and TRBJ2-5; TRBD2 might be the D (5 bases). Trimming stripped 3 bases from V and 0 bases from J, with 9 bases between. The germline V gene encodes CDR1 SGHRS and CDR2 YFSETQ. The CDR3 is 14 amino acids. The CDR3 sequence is CASSSNGDQETQYF. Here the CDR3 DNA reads TGCGCCAGCAGCTCCAACGGGGACCAAGAGACCCAGTACTTC.

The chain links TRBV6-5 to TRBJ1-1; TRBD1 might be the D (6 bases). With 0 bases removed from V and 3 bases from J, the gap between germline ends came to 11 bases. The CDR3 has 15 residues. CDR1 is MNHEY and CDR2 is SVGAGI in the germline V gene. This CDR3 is CASSYSTGWDTEAFF. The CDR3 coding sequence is TGTGCCAGCAGTTACTCTACAGGGTGGGACACTGAAGCTTTCTTT.

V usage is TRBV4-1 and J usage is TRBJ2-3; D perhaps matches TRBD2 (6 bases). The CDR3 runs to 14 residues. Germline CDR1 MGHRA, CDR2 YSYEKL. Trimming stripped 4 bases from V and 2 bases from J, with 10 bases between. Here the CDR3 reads CASSPSATTDTQYF. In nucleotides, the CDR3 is TGCGCCAGCAGCCCTAGCGCGACCACAGATACGCAGTATTTT.

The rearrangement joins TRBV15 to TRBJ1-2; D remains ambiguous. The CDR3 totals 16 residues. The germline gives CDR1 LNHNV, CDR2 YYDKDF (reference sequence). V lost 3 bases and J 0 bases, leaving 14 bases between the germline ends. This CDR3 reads CATSRSPETTNYGYTF. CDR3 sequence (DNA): TGTGCCACCAGCAGGAGCCCAGAGACAACTAACTATGGCTACACCTTC. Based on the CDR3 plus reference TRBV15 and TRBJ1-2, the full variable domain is DAMVIQNPRYQVTQFGKPVTLSCSQTLNHNVMYWYQQKSSQAPKLLFHYYDKDFNNEADTPDNFQSRRPNTSFCFLDIRSPGLGDTAMYLCATSRSPETTNYGYTFGSGTRLTVV.

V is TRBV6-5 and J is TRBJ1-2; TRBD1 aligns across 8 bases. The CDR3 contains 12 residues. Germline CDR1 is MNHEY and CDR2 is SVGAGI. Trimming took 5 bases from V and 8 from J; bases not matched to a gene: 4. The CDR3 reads CASSSRGQGYTF. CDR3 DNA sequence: TGTGCCAGCAGTAGCAGGGGGCAGGGCTACACCTTC.

CDR3 nucleotide sequence: TGTGCCAGCAGCCCCCGACCGGGGATATCCTATGGCTACACCTTC. Translating gives CASSPRPGISYGYTF. The chain joins TRBV11-2 to TRBJ1-2; no definite D call. Germline-derived CDR1 and CDR2 are SGHAT and FQNNGV. CDR3 size: 15 residues. Trimming removed 5 bases at V and 4 bases at J, with 17 bases between.

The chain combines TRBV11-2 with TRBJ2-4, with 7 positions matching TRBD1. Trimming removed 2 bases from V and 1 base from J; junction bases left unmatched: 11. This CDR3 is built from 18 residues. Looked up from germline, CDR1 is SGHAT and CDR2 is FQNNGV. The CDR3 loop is CASSLRLRDRAAKNIQYF. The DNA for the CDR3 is TGTGCCAGCAGCTTAAGGCTCCGTGACAGGGCGGCCAAAAACATTCAGTACTTC.

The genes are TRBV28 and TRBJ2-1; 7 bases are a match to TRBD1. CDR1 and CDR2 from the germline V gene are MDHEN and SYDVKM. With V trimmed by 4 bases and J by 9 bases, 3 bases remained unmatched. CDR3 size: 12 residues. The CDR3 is CASSSTGFEQFF. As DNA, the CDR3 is TGTGCCAGCAGTTCGACAGGGTTTGAGCAGTTCTTC.

The CDR3 protein is CASSVGQGEYEQYF. The DNA for the CDR3 is TGTGCCAGCAGCGTAGGGCAAGGGGAATACGAGCAGTACTTC. The V gene is TRBV9, the J gene TRBJ2-7; possible D gene TRBD1, 5 bases. Germline CDR1 is SGDLS and CDR2 is YYNGEE. This CDR3 has 14 residues. V shed 0 bases and J shed 4 bases, with 11 bases lying between them.

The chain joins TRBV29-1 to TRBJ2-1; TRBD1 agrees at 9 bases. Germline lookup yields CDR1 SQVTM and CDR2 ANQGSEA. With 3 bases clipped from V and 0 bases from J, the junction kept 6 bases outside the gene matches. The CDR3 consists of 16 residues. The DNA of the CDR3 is TGCAGCGTTGACTTGGGGACAGGGAGCTCCTACAATGAGCAGTTCTTC. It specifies CSVDLGTGSSYNEQFF.

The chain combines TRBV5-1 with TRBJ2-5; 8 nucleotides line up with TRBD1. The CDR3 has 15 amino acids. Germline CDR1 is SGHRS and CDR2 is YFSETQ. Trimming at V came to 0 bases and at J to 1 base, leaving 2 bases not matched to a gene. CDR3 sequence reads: CASSLGTGPQETQYF. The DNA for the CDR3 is TGCGCCAGCAGCTTGGGGACAGGGCCCCAAGAGACCCAGTACTTC.